Presented here are 2 T cell receptor beta chains from one specimen sequenced in a study of OX40 agonist ivuxolimab in advanced cancers. The repertoire was sequenced with immunoSEQ multiplex PCR; TCRdb's copy has only in-frame clones and lacks some. The sample includes around 35,000 clones, around 85% of them seen just once. The source was CD4+ or CD8+ T cells sorted from blood, collected in a trial of the OX40 agonist ivuxolimab. The source is an adult with an advanced solid tumor such as melanoma, head and neck, liver or kidney cancer.

The chain combines TRBV5-1 with TRBJ2-7, with TRBD1 identical over 9 bases. Germline V CDR1 and CDR2: SGHRS, YFSETQ. With 4 bases clipped from V and 8 bases from J, the junction kept 7 bases outside the gene matches. The CDR3 has 13 amino acids. CDR3 bases: TGCGCCAGCAGCCCGGGGGGACAGGGACAGCAGTACTTC. It yields the protein CASSPGGQGQQYF.

The J gene is TRBJ2-7, the V gene TRBV4-1; TRBD1 agrees at 9 bases. CDR3 length: 16 residues. Germline V lookup: CDR1 MGHRA, CDR2 YSYEKL. With 1 base clipped from V and 4 bases from J, the junction kept 8 bases outside the gene matches. The CDR3 DNA sequence: TGCGCCAGCAGCCAAGTCGAGGACAGGGGCAGGTACGAGCAGTACTTC. This translates into CASSQVEDRGRYEQYF.